This T cell receptor (beta chain) was recovered during a study of T-cell reconstitution after alpha-beta-depleted transplantation in children. General study findings and limits: After transplant, at about two months, alpha-beta T cells were reportedly derived from several hundred expanded graft clones.

The authors prepared the TCRbeta library with unique molecular identifiers. TCRdb re-analysed the PCR reads in MiXCR, keeping a single row per CDR3 protein. The table includes 65,000 to 75,000 distinct CDR3 sequences, roughly 4.9% detected once. There are many counts of this clonotype. What it recognizes is unknown. Trimming removed 6 bases from V and 2 bases from J, with 13 bases in between. Germline CDR1 is SQVTM and CDR2 is ANQGSEA. This CDR3 is built from 13 residues. The sample here was PBMCs, mostly from graft donor cells, taken 180 days after TCRalphabeta/CD19-depleted stem cell transplant. This TCR came from a boy under two years old who had a stem cell transplant for acute myeloid leukemia, so the T cells may come from the graft donor. The chain uses TRBV29-1 and TRBJ2-5; D could derive from TRBD1 or TRBD2 (5 bases each). The CDR3 spells CSVDSWGQETQYF. CDR3 nucleotides: TGCAGCGTGGATAGTTGGGGGCAAGAGACCCAGTACTTC.